These T cell receptor beta chains were read from a single sample in a study of blood T cells in healthy people across ages. MiXCR, applied by TCRdb to the 5' RACE reads, yields one record per CDR3 protein. The data hold hundreds of thousands of distinct CDR3 sequences, with around 36% observed a single time. Sequencing was performed on blood. These receptor sequences come from a young man in good health. Both conserved end residues are part of each CDR3. A D gene is named only where the DNA matches it firmly. Clone sizes are given selectively: once, few, many, or a class where the clone is expanded.

V	J	D	size	DNA	CDR3
TRBV7-9	TRBJ2-1	-	-	TGTGTCAGCAGCACCGGGAAAAACAATGAGCAGTTCTTC	CVSSTGKNNEQFF
TRBV7-9	TRBJ2-3	-	many	TGTGCCAGCAGCTTAGCCCTAGATAGCACAGATACGCAGTATTTT	CASSLALDSTDTQYF
TRBV9	TRBJ2-1	TRBD2	-	TGTGCCAGCAGCGAGGGCGGACTAGCTTCCTACAATGAGCAGTTCTTC	CASSEGGLASYNEQFF
TRBV20-1	TRBJ1-6	-	-	TGCAGTGCTAGACACGGGAACCGGGATTCACCCCTCCACTTT	CSARHGNRDSPLHF
TRBV10-3	TRBJ2-1	TRBD2	few	TGTGCCATCACATCACTAGCGGGGACGGATGAGCAGTTCTTC	CAITSLAGTDEQFF
TRBV5-1	TRBJ2-3	TRBD1	many	TGCGCCAGCAGCTTGAACCAGGGGGCAGATACGCAGTATTTT	CASSLNQGADTQYF
TRBV20-1	TRBJ1-2	-	few	TGCAGTGCTAGTGACCCTAAGAGCAGGGGTGGGGGTGGCTACACCTTC	CSASDPKSRGGGGYTF
TRBV7-2	TRBJ1-1	-	-	TGTGCCAGCACTGGGATAGCGAACACTGAAGCTTTCTTT	CASTGIANTEAFF
TRBV15	TRBJ2-5	-	many	TGTGCCACCAGCAGAGATCTAGCTAGGGAGACCCAGTACTTC	CATSRDLARETQYF
TRBV27	TRBJ1-6	TRBD1	-	TGTGCCAGCAGTTTAAAGCAGGGGGGCTCACCCCTCCACTTT	CASSLKQGGSPLHF
TRBV6-5	TRBJ2-7	TRBD2	-	TGTGCCAGCAGTTATGCTCGGACTAGCGGGGGCCTCACCTACGAGCAGTACTTC	CASSYARTSGGLTYEQYF
TRBV5-5	TRBJ1-2	TRBD1	few	TGTGCCAGCAACAATGGGGGGACAGGGAAAATTGAGGGCTACACCTTC	CASNNGGTGKIEGYTF
TRBV12-3/TRBV12-4	TRBJ2-1	-	many	TGTGCCAGCAGTTTAGAGGGGAGTGGGAATGAGCAGTTCTTC	CASSLEGSGNEQFF
TRBV20-1	TRBJ2-5	-	-	TGCAGTGCTAACAAGGGCCCGGGTGAGACCCAGTACTTC	CSANKGPGETQYF
TRBV10-3	TRBJ1-1	TRBD1	-	TGTGCCATCAAGGGACAGGGAGGTTCCACTGAAGCTTTCTTT	CAIKGQGGSTEAFF
TRBV12-3/TRBV12-4	TRBJ2-1	TRBD1	-	TGTGCCAGCGGCAGAGGACAGGGGGCTGGGACCTACAATGAGCAGTTCTTC	CASGRGQGAGTYNEQFF
TRBV12-3/TRBV12-4	TRBJ2-3	-	-	TGTGCCAGCAGCGATACTAGTACGGGAGCAGATACGCAGTATTTT	CASSDTSTGADTQYF
TRBV20-1	TRBJ2-5	-	-	TGCAGTGTTCTAGTCGACCAAAAACATCAAGAGACCCAGTACTTC	CSVLVDQKHQETQYF
TRBV7-2	TRBJ2-1	-	few	TGTGCCAGCAGCCCGCCTATGTCGGACGAGCAGTTCTTC	CASSPPMSDEQFF
TRBV27	TRBJ1-1	TRBD1	few	TGTGCCAGCAGACTCGGACAGGGGACGAACACTGAAGCTTTCTTT	CASRLGQGTNTEAFF
TRBV4-1	TRBJ1-1	-	few	TGCGCCAGCAGCCGGGTGGATGGAATTGAAGCTTTCTTT	CASSRVDGIEAFF
TRBV6-1	TRBJ1-1	-	-	TGTGCCAGCAGGGACACGAACACTGAAGCTTTCTTT	CASRDTNTEAFF
TRBV29-1	TRBJ2-7	-	few	TGCAGCGTTGAAGGCGCTGTAGGCCCGTACGAGCAGTACTTC	CSVEGAVGPYEQYF
TRBV2	TRBJ1-6	TRBD1	-	TGTGCCACAACAGGGACAGGCGGAGGGAGTTCACCCCTCCACTTT	CATTGTGGGSSPLHF
TRBV14	TRBJ2-5	-	-	TGTGTCAGCAGCGAAGGATGCAGGCGGACTTGGACAGAGACCCAGTACTTC	CVSSEGCRRTWTETQYF
TRBV21-1	TRBJ1-1	-	-	TGTGCCAGCCCAAAAGGGAGGACAGAAGCTTTCTTT	CASPKGRTEAFF